This record covers a single TCR beta chain. Its antigen is unknown. Healthy HIV-negative adults with no recent acute infections or vaccinations were recruited as donors. Source study methods: There were no quality scores in the junction-only immunoSEQ sequences, so filtering differed. Libraries were prepared by immunoSEQ multiplex PCR; TCRdb keeps only in-frame clonotypes and omits some of them. The DNA gave D and trimming, while V, J and clone size come from that table. The sample has 2 million to 2.5 million clones, 90% to 95% seen once. The data stem from a study of shared clonotypes between healthy human individuals. CDR3 length equals 16 residues. V lost 4 bases to trimming and J lost 1 base; unmatched junction nucleotides: 4. Germline V gene data show CDR1 as LNHDA and CDR2 as SQIVND (reference sequence). Study observations and caveats: Depth of sequencing was expected to influence donor clonotype sharing.

The chain combines TRBV19 with TRBJ2-1, with 10 positions matching TRBD1. This receptor was identified in a man between 18 and 29 years old in good health. Some clones in this sample may be carry-over from other donors' samples. Sequencing used naive CD4+ T cells from PBMCs. The subset is: CD45RA+ positively selected. The CDR3 spells CASSTRQGASYNEQFF. The CDR3 bases are TGTGCCAGTAGTACCAGACAGGGGGCATCCTACAATGAGCAGTTCTTC.